The 24 T cell receptor beta chains listed next were all sequenced from one sample in a study of T cells in Graves' hyperthyroidism and ophthalmopathy. The source material, RNA transcripts, was used to amplify TCR beta CDR3 regions. A set of HTBI primers served as the primers for a first-round RT-PCR of the TCR CDR3. TCRdb fed the multiplex PCR reads into MiXCR, producing one record per CDR3 protein. Among about 290,000 distinct CDR3 sequences, about 14% were seen once, and the ten largest hold almost 8%. Sequenced sample: blood. These receptors were obtained from a woman in her thirties with Graves' hyperthyroidism that later progressed to Graves' ophthalmopathy.

This clonotype was seen only a few times. V usage is TRBV9 and J usage is TRBJ2-2; the match to TRBD1 covers 8 bases. The CDR3 is made up of 17 amino acids. Germline V lookup: CDR1 SGDLS, CDR2 YYNGEE. V lost 0 bases to trimming and J lost 8 bases; unmatched junction nucleotides: 12. The CDR3 protein is CASSVDRMAGGRGELFF. The CDR3 DNA reads TGTGCCAGCAGCGTAGACAGGATGGCAGGGGGCCGAGGGGAGCTGTTTTTT.

This clonotype was counted ten times or more. V is TRBV20-1 and J is TRBJ2-5; TRBD2 agrees at 9 bases. This CDR3 is 14 amino acids long. Trimming cost V 3 bases and J 5 bases; bases outside gene matches: 7. CDR1 DFQATT and CDR2 SNEGSKA come from the germline V gene (reference sequence). CDR3 in DNA: TGCAGTGCTAGGGGACTAGCTGTGGGTGAGACCCAGTACTTC. Its protein is CSARGLAVGETQYF.

This clonotype was seen repeatedly, ten times or more. This chain uses TRBV5-1 with TRBJ1-2; possible D gene TRBD1, 6 bases. The CDR3 has 14 amino acids. Trimming removed 0 bases at V and 4 bases at J, with 10 bases between. Germline V CDR1 and CDR2: SGHRS, YFSETQ. The CDR3 loop reads CASSLEGEVYGYTF. As DNA, the CDR3 is TGCGCCAGCAGCTTGGAGGGGGAAGTCTATGGCTACACCTTC.

The chain combines TRBV28 with TRBJ2-3; 9 bases fit TRBD2. After removal of 6 bases from V and 0 bases from J, the junction contained 10 bases not matched to a gene. CDR3 length equals 17 residues. CDR1 and CDR2 from the germline V gene are MDHEN and SYDVKM. The CDR3, as DNA: TGTGCCAGCAGCCCAGGGTGGCTAGCGGGGAGCACAGATACGCAGTATTTT. It is translated as CASSPGWLAGSTDTQYF.

As for this clonotype: With a much larger clone just one base away, this may be a read error. The V call is TRBV30, the J call TRBJ2-5, with 12 bases matching TRBD2. The germline gives CDR1 GTSNPN, CDR2 SVGIG (reference sequence). There are 16 residues in the CDR3. Trimming removed 2 bases from V and 5 bases from J; junction bases left unmatched: 9. The CDR3 here is CAWSFPASGREETQYF. The CDR3 nucleotides read TGTGCCTGGAGTTTTCCAGCTAGCGGGAGGGAGGAGACCCAGTACTTC.

This clonotype was detected ten times or more. The rearrangement links TRBV7-9 to TRBJ2-3; D ambiguous. This CDR3 spans 14 amino acids. V shed 1 base and J shed 4 bases, with 9 bases lying between them. Germline V lookup: CDR1 SEHNR, CDR2 FQNEAQ (reference sequence). The chain's CDR3 is CASSLVLESDTQYF. DNA for the CDR3: TGTGCCAGCAGCTTAGTCCTAGAGTCAGATACGCAGTATTTT.

To note about this clonotype: Being one base from a much bigger clone, this may be a read error. This chain uses TRBV12-3 or TRBV12-4 with TRBJ1-2; unclear D gene. The CDR3 length is 12 residues. Trimming took off 7 bases at V and 2 bases at J, with 8 bases between the two ends. This CDR3 is CASNRGNYGYTF. The CDR3 DNA sequence: TGTGCCAGCAACCGAGGAAACTATGGCTACACCTTC.

This clonotype appeared many times. This chain links TRBV5-1 with TRBJ2-7, with TRBD1 as a possible D gene (8 bases). Trimming took 4 bases from V and 0 from J, leaving 14 bases between them. Germline CDR1 reads SGHRS; CDR2 reads YFSETQ. This CDR3 is 15 amino acids long. The CDR3 protein is CASSRGGQASYEQYF. The CDR3 DNA is TGCGCCAGCAGCAGGGGGGGACAGGCCTCCTACGAGCAGTACTTC. Full variable domain (outside the CDR3, taken from reference TRBV5-1 and TRBJ2-7): KAGVTQTPRYLIKTRGQQVTLSCSPISGHRSVSWYQQTPGQGLQFLFEYFSETQRNKGNFPGRFSGRQFSNSRSEMNVSTLELGDSALYLCASSRGGQASYEQYFGPGTRLTVT.

This clonotype appeared a few times. V is TRBV19 and J is TRBJ2-3; the D gene is possibly TRBD2 (6 bases). The CDR3 has 18 residues. The V gene's germline CDR1 is LNHDA and CDR2 SQIVND (reference sequence). V was trimmed by 3 bases and J by 4 bases, leaving 23 bases between them. The CDR3 coding sequence is TGTGCCAGTAGTATGTCCCGTTCGGGGGATGTAAAAGCAGATACGCAGTATTTT. This translates into CASSMSRSGDVKADTQYF.

This clonotype was recorded at least ten times. The rearrangement links TRBV11-2 to TRBJ2-3, with D hard to call. The V and J ends lost 1 base and 2 bases respectively, with 16 bases between them. CDR1 is SGHAT, CDR2 FQNNGV, per germline. The CDR3 covers 17 residues. Here the CDR3 DNA reads TGTGCCAGCAGCTTAGGGTCTATTCTGTACACCACAGATACGCAGTATTTT. Its translation is CASSLGSILYTTDTQYF.

The chain joins TRBV19 to TRBJ2-1; 7 nucleotides align to TRBD2. The CDR3 is made up of 15 amino acids. With V trimmed by 3 bases and J by 2 bases, 4 bases remained unmatched. The germline CDR1 and CDR2 sequences are LNHDA and SQIVND (reference sequence). The CDR3 sequence is CASSIKGGPYNEQFF. CDR3 coding DNA: TGTGCCAGTAGTATCAAGGGAGGGCCCTACAATGAGCAGTTCTTC.

The rearrangement uses TRBV19 and TRBJ2-1, with no clear D. Trimming pared 1 base from V and 8 bases from J, leaving 9 bases between. Germline lookup yields CDR1 LNHDA and CDR2 SQIVND (reference sequence). CDR3 length: 13 residues. The CDR3 DNA sequence: TGTGCCAGTAGTATAGCCCTAATCCATGAGCAGTTCTTC. Protein product: CASSIALIHEQFF.

This clonotype appeared a single time. This sequence may be a read error, since a much larger clone differs from it by one base. The genes are TRBV3-1 and TRBJ2-7, with 9 bases identical to TRBD1. This CDR3 is built from 14 residues. In germline, CDR1 is LGHDT, CDR2 YNNKEL (reference sequence). The CDR3 protein is CASRDPGQGGERYF. The DNA for the CDR3 is TGTGCCAGCAGGGACCCGGGACAGGGAGGCGAGCGGTACTTC.

This clonotype was detected many times. The V call is TRBV19, the J call TRBJ1-1; 7 positions agree with TRBD1. The CDR3 has 15 residues. Germline V CDR1 and CDR2: LNHDA, SQIVND (reference sequence). Trimming at V came to 5 bases and at J to 1 base, leaving 7 bases not matched to a gene. The CDR3 DNA is TGTGCCAGTAGTCAGCAAACAGGGGCGAACACTGAAGCTTTCTTT. Translating it yields CASSQQTGANTEAFF. Full variable domain (outside the CDR3, taken from reference TRBV19 and TRBJ1-1): DGGITQSPKYLFRKEGQNVTLSCEQNLNHDAMYWYRQDPGQGLRLIYYSQIVNDFQKGDIAEGYSVSREKKESFPLTVTSAQKNPTAFYLCASSQQTGANTEAFFGQGTRLTVV.

The V call is TRBV18, the J call TRBJ2-7; tentative D call: TRBD2 (6 bases). This CDR3 spans 14 amino acids. Trimming took 6 bases from V and 3 from J, leaving 15 bases between them. Germline V CDR1 and CDR2: KGHSH, LQKENI. The CDR3 loop reads CASSPGTAYYEQYF. The CDR3 DNA is TGTGCCAGCTCCCCCGGGACTGCCTACTACGAGCAGTACTTC.

This clonotype was observed many times. V usage is TRBV27 and J usage is TRBJ2-3, with 9 bases identical to TRBD1. The CDR3 is 16 residues long. V trimming: 5 bases; J trimming: 0 bases; junction bases outside the gene matches: 6. Germline V CDR1 and CDR2: MNHEY, SMNVEV (reference sequence). CDR3 amino acids: CASSPGQGRSTDTQYF. In DNA, the CDR3 is TGTGCCAGCAGTCCGGGACAGGGCAGAAGCACAGATACGCAGTATTTT.

This clonotype occurred many times. The chain uses TRBV29-1 and TRBJ2-3, with 12 bases matching TRBD2. The V and J ends lost 0 bases and 6 bases, in that order; junction bases with no gene match: 7. Germline CDR1 reads SQVTM; CDR2 reads ANQGSEA. The CDR3 covers 16 residues. CDR3 amino acids: CSVEDRNLAGGDTQYF. For the CDR3, the DNA is TGCAGCGTTGAAGATCGTAATCTAGCGGGAGGGGATACGCAGTATTTT.

The chain links TRBV7-2 to TRBJ1-5; weak D call: TRBD1 (6 bases). The germline CDR1 and CDR2 sequences are SGHTA and FQGNSA. This CDR3 is 14 amino acids long. The V end was cut by 6 bases, the J end by 6 bases, with 15 bases between. The CDR3 here is CASSSGGALQPQHF. CDR3 in DNA: TGTGCCAGCAGTTCTGGGGGGGCGCTTCAGCCCCAGCATTTT.

A remark on this clonotype: A read error is possible here, since a much larger clone lies one base away. The gene calls are TRBV28 and TRBJ2-7; D ambiguous. CDR3 size: 13 residues. Germline values: CDR1 MDHEN, CDR2 SYDVKM. V was cut by 2 bases and J by 7 bases, with 12 bases left in between. The CDR3 region is CASSLIPGREQYF. The CDR3, as DNA: TGTGCCAGCAGTTTAATTCCGGGCCGGGAGCAGTACTTC.

In this sample, this clonotype turned up many times. V gene TRBV29-1 combines with J gene TRBJ2-5, with D possibly being TRBD1 or TRBD2 (5 bases each). Trimming took 3 bases from V and 5 from J, leaving 13 bases between them. Germline loops: CDR1 SQVTM, CDR2 ANQGSEA. This CDR3 spans 13 amino acids. The CDR3, as DNA: TGCAGCGTTGACGTGGGAGAGGGGGAGACCCAGTACTTC. This gives the protein CSVDVGEGETQYF.

This clonotype occurred many times. The chain is built from TRBV18 and TRBJ1-1; D might be TRBD1 (6 bases). The germline V gene encodes CDR1 KGHSH and CDR2 LQKENI. CDR3 length: 15 residues. V lost 6 bases and J 1 base, leaving 15 bases between the germline ends. The CDR3 nucleotides are TGTGCCAGCTCCTCCCCCCCAGGGGCGAACACTGAAGCTTTCTTT. This translates into CASSSPPGANTEAFF.

As concerns this clonotype: Possible read error: a much larger clone is one base away. V usage is TRBV5-6 and J usage is TRBJ2-1; 9 bases are shared with TRBD2. The CDR3 is 16 amino acids. Trimming removed 0 bases from V and 6 bases from J; junction bases left unmatched: 7. Per the germline V gene, CDR1 is SGHDT and CDR2 is YYEEEE. CDR3 loop: CASSLGKGLASNEQFF. CDR3 coding DNA: TGTGCCAGCAGCTTGGGGAAGGGACTAGCTAGCAATGAGCAGTTCTTC.

Only one count was recorded for this clonotype. This sequence joins TRBV7-2 and TRBJ2-1, with 7 bases identical to TRBD2. Per the germline V gene, CDR1 is SGHTA and CDR2 is FQGNSA. V shed 1 base, J shed 6 bases, and the junction held 6 bases outside the gene matches. The CDR3 runs 15 residues. CDR3 nucleotides: TGTGCCAGCAGCTTAGGTGGGACTAACGTCAATGAGCAGTTCTTC. It specifies CASSLGGTNVNEQFF.

This clonotype was seen at least ten times. The chain carries TRBV30 and TRBJ2-5; D is unclear. In germline, CDR1 is GTSNPN, CDR2 SVGIG (reference sequence). With 0 bases removed from V and 3 bases from J, the gap between germline ends came to 8 bases. This CDR3 has 13 residues. CDR3 nucleotides: TGTGCCTGGAGTGTAAGCCGGAAAGAGACCCAGTACTTC. Amino acids: CAWSVSRKETQYF.